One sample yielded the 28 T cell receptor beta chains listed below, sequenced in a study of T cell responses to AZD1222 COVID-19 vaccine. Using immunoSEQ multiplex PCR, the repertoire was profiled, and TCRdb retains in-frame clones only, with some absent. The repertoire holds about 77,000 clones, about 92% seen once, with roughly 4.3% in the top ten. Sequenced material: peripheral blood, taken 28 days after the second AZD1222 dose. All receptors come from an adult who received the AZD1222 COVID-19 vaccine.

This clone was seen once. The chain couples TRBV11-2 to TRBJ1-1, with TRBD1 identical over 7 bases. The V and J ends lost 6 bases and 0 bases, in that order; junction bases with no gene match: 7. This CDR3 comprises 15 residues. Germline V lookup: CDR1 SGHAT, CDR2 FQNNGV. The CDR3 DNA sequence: TGTGCCAGCAGTTACAGGGGCATGGTGAACACTGAAGCTTTCTTT. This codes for CASSYRGMVNTEAFF. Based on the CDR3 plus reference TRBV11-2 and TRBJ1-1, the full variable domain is EAGVAQSPRYKIIEKRQSVAFWCNPISGHATLYWYQQILGQGPKLLIQFQNNGVVDDSQLPKDRFSAERLKGVDSTLKIQPAKLEDSAVYLCASSYRGMVNTEAFFGQGTRLTVV.

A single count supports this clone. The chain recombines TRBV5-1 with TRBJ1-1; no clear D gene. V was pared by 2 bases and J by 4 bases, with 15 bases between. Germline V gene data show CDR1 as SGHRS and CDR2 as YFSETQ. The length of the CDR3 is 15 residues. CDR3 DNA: TGCGCCAGCAGCTTCATGGGGTTAGAGGGCACTGAAGCTTTCTTT. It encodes CASSFMGLEGTEAFF.

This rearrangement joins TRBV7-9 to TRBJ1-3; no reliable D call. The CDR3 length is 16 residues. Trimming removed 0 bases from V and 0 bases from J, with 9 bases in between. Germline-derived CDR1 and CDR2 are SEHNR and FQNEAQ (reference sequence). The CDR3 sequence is CASSLAPRDSGNTIYF. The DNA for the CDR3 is TGTGCCAGCAGCTTAGCCCCGAGGGACTCTGGAAACACCATATATTTT.

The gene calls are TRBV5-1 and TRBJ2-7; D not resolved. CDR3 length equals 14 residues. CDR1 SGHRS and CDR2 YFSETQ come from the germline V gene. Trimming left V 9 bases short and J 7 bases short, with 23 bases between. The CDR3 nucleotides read TGCGCCACCTCCGTCGGAGTCAACCTGGGTGAGCAGTACTTC. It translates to CATSVGVNLGEQYF. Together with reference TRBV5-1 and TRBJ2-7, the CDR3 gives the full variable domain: KAGVTQTPRYLIKTRGQQVTLSCSPISGHRSVSWYQQTPGQGLQFLFEYFSETQRNKGNFPGRFSGRQFSNSRSEMNVSTLELGDSALYLCATSVGVNLGEQYFGPGTRLTVT.

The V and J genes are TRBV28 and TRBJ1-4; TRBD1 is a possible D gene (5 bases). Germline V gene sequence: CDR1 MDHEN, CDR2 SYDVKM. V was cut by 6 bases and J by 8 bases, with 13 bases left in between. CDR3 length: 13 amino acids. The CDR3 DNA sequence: TGTGCCAGCAGCCCAGGGACGGTAGAAAAACTGTTTTTT. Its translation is CASSPGTVEKLFF. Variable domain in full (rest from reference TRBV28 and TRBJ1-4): DVKVTQSSRYLVKRTGEKVFLECVQDMDHENMFWYRQDPGLGLRLIYFSYDVKMKEKGDIPEGYSVSREKKERFSLILESASTNQTSMYLCASSPGTVEKLFFGSGTQLSVL.

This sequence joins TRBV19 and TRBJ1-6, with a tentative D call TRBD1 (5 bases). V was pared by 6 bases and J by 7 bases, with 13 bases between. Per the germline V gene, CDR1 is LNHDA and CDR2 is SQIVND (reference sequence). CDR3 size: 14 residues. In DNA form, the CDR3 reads TGTGCCAGTAGCCTGGGGGTTGGGAATTCACCCCTCCACTTT. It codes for CASSLGVGNSPLHF. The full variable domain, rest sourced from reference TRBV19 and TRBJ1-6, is DGGITQSPKYLFRKEGQNVTLSCEQNLNHDAMYWYRQDPGQGLRLIYYSQIVNDFQKGDIAEGYSVSREKKESFPLTVTSAQKNPTAFYLCASSLGVGNSPLHFGNGTRLTVT.

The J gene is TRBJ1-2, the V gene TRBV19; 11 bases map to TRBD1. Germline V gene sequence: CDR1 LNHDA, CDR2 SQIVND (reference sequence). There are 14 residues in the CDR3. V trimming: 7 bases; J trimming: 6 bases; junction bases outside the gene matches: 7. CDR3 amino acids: CASTPGQGVNGYTF. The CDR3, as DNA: TGTGCCAGTACCCCGGGACAGGGGGTTAATGGCTACACCTTC.

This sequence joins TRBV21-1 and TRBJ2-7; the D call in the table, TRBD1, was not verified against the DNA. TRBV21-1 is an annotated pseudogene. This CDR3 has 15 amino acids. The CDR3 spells CASSNVDRANYEQYF. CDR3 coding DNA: TGTGCCAGCAGCAATGTCGACAGGGCGAACTACGAGCAGTACTTC.

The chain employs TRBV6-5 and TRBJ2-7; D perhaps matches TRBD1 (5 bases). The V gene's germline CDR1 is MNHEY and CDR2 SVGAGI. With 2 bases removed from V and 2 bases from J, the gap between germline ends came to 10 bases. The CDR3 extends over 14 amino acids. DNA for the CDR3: TGTGCCAGCAGTTACGTTAAGGGGCCCTACGAGCAGTACTTC. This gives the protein CASSYVKGPYEQYF.

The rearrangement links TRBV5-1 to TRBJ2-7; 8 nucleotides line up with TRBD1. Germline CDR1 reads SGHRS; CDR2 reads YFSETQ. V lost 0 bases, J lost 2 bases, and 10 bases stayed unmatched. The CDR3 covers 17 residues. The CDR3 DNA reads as TGCGCCAGCAGCTTGGCCATTCGAACAGGGGGTACCTACGAGCAGTACTTC. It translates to CASSLAIRTGGTYEQYF. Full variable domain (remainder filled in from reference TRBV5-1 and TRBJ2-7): KAGVTQTPRYLIKTRGQQVTLSCSPISGHRSVSWYQQTPGQGLQFLFEYFSETQRNKGNFPGRFSGRQFSNSRSEMNVSTLELGDSALYLCASSLAIRTGGTYEQYFGPGTRLTVT.

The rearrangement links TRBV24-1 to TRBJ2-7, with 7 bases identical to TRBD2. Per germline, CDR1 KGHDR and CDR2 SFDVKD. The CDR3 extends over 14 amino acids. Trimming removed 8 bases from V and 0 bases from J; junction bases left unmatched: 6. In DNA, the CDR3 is TGTGCCACCACTCTCGGGGGGAGCTCCTACGAGCAGTACTTC. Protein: CATTLGGSSYEQYF.

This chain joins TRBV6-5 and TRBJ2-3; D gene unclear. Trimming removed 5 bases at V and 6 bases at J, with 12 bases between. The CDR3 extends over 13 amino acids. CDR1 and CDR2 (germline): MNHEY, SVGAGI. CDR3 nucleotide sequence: TGTGCCAGCAGTCCAACGCGTCGGGATACGCAGTATTTT. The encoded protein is CASSPTRRDTQYF.

CDR3 sequence: CASSRNRAQPQHF. In nucleotides, the CDR3 is TGTGCCAGCAGCCGAAACAGGGCTCAGCCCCAGCATTTT. The chain joins TRBV27 to TRBJ1-5; weak D call: TRBD1 (6 bases). Germline-derived CDR1 and CDR2 are MNHEY and SMNVEV (reference sequence). The CDR3 covers 13 residues. Trimming pared 6 bases from V and 6 bases from J, leaving 12 bases between.

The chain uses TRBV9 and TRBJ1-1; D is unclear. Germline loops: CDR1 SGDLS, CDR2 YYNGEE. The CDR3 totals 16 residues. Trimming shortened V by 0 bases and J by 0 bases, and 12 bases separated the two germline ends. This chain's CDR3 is CASSVGSGTLNTEAFF. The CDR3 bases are TGTGCCAGCAGCGTAGGGTCGGGAACCTTGAACACTGAAGCTTTCTTT.

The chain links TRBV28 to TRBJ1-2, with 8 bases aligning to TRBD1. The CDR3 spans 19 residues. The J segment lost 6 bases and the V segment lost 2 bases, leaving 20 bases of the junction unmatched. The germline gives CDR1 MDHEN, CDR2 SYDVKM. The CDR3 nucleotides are TGTGCCAGCAGTTTACAGCAGGGGGCATGGGAGTACGAGAATAATGGCTACACCTTC. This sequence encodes CASSLQQGAWEYENNGYTF.

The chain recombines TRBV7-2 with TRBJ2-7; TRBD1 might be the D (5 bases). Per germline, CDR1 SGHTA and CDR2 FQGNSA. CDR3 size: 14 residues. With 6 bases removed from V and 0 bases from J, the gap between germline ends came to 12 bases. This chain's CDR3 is CASSSTVNSYEQYF. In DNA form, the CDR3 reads TGTGCCAGCAGTTCGACAGTCAACTCCTACGAGCAGTACTTC.

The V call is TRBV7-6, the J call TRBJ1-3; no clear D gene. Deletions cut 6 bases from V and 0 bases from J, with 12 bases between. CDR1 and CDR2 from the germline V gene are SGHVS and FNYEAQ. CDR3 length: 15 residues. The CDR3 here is CASSSVERSGNTIYF. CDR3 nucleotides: TGTGCCAGCAGTTCCGTTGAGCGCTCTGGAAACACCATATATTTT.

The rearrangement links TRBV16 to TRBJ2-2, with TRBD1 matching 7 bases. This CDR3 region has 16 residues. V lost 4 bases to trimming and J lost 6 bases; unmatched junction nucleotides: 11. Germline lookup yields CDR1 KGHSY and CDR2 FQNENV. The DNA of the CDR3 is TGTGCCAGCAGCCGGATCACTACAGGGGTTGCCGGGGAGCTGTTTTTT. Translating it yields CASSRITTGVAGELFF. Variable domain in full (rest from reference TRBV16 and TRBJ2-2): GEEVAQTPKHLVRGEGQKAKLYCAPIKGHSYVFWYQQVLKNEFKFLISFQNENVFDETGMPKERFSAKCLPNSPCSLEIQATKLEDSAVYFCASSRITTGVAGELFFGEGSRLTVL.

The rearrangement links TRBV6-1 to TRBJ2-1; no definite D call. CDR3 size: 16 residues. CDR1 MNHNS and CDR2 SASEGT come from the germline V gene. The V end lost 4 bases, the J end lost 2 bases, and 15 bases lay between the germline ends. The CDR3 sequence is CASSGSFQLAYNEQFF. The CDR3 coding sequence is TGTGCCAGCAGTGGCTCGTTTCAGTTGGCCTACAATGAGCAGTTCTTC.

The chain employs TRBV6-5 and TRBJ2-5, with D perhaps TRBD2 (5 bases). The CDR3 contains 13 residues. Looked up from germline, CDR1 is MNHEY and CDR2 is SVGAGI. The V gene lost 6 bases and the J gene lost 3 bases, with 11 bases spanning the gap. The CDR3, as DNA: TGTGCCAGCAGGACTAATTCCAAAGAGACCCAGTACTTC. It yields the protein CASRTNSKETQYF.

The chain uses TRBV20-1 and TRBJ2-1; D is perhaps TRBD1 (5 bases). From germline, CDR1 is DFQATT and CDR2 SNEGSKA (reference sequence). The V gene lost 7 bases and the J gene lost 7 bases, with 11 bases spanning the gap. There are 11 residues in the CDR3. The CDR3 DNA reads TGCAGTGGTTTTCGACAGAATGAGCAGTTCTTC. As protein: CSGFRQNEQFF.

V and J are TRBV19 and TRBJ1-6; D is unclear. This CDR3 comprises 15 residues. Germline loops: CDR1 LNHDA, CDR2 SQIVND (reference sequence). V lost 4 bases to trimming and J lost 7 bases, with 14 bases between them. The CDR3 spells CASSTRSPGNSPLHF. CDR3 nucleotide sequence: TGTGCCAGTAGTACCCGCAGCCCAGGCAATTCACCCCTCCACTTT.

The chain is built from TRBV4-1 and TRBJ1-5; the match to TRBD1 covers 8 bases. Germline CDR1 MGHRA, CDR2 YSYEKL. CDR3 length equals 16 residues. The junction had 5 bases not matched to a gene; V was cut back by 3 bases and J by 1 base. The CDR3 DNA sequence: TGCGCCAGCAGCCACGTCGGACAGGGAAGCAATCAGCCCCAGCATTTT. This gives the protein CASSHVGQGSNQPQHF.

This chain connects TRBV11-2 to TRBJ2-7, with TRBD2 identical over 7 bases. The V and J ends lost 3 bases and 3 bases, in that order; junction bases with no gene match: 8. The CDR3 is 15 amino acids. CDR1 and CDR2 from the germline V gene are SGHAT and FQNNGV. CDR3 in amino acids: CASSLEASGSYEQYF. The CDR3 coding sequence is TGTGCCAGCAGCTTGGAGGCTAGCGGAAGCTACGAGCAGTACTTC.

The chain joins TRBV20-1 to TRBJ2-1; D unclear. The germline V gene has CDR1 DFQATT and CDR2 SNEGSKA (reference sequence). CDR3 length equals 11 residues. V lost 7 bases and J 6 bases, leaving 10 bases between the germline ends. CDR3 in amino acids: CSVRPLNEQFF. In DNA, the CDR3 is TGCAGTGTCCGGCCCCTCAATGAGCAGTTCTTC.

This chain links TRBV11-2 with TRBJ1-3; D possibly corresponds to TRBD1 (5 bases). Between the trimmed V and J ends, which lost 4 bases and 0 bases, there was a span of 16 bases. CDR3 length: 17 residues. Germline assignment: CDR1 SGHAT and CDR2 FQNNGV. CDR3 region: CASSSDPGTSSGNTIYF. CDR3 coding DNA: TGTGCCAGCAGCTCCGACCCAGGGACTTCCTCTGGAAACACCATATATTTT.

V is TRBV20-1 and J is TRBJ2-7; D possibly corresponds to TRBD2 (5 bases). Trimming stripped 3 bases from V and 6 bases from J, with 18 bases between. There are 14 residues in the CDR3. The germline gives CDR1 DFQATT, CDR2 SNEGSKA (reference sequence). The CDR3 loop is CSASRRPLLSEQYF. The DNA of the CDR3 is TGCAGTGCTAGTCGGAGGCCGTTGTTGAGCGAGCAGTACTTC.

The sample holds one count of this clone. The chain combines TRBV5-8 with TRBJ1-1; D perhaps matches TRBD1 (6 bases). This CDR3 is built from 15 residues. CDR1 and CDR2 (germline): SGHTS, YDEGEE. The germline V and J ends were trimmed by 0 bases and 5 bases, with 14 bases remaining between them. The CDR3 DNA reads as TGTGCCAGCAGCTTGGCCTGGGGGGCTGGAACTGAAGCTTTCTTT. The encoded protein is CASSLAWGAGTEAFF.